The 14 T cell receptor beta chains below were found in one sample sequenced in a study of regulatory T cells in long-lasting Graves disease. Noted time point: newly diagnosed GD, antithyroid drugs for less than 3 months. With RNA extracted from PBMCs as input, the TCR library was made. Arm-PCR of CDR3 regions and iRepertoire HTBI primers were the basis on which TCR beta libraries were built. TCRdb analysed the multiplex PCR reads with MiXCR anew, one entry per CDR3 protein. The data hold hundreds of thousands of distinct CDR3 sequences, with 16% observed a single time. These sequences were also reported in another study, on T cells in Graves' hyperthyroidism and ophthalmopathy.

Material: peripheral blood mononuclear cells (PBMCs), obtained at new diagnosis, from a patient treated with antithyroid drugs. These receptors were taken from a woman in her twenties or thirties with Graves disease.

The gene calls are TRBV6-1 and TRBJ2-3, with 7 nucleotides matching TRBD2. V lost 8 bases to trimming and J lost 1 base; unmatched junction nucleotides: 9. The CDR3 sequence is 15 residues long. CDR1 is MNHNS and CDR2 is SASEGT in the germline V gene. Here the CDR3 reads CASGEGEGGTDTQYF. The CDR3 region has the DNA TGTGCCAGCGGAGAAGGGGAGGGTGGCACAGATACGCAGTATTTT.

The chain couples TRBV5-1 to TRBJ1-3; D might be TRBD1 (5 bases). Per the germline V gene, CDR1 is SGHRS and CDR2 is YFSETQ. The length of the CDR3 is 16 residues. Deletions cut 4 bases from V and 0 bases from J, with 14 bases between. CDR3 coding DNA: TGCGCCAGCAGCCCAATCTCAGGGTACTCTGGAAACACCATATATTTT. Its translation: CASSPISGYSGNTIYF.

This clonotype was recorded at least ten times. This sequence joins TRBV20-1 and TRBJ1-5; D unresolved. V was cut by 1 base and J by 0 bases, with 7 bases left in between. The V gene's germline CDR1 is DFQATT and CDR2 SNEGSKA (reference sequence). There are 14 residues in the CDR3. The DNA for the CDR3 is TGCAGTGCTAGAGGACCGTATAGCAATCAGCCCCAGCATTTT. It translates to CSARGPYSNQPQHF.

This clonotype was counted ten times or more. In nucleotides, the CDR3 is TGTGCCAGCAGTTTAAGGACCGGCCAGCATTTT. Translated: CASSLRTGQHF. The chain recombines TRBV28 with TRBJ1-5; no clear D. This CDR3 spans 11 amino acids. V was cut by 2 bases and J by 12 bases, with 8 bases left in between. Germline V gene lookup returns CDR1 MDHEN and CDR2 SYDVKM.

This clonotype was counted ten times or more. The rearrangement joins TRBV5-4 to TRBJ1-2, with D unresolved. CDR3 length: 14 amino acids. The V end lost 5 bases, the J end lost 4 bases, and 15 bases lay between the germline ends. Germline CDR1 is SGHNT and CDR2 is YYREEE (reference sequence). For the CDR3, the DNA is TGTGCCAGCAGTTCGGTAGGGCAAGTCTATGGCTACACCTTC. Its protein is CASSSVGQVYGYTF.

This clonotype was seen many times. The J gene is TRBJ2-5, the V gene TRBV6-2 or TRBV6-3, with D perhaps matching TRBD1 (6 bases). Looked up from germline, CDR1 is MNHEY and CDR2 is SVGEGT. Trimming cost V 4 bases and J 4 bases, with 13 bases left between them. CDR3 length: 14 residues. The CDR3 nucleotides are TGTGCCAGCAGTTTCACAGGGCAAAGAGAGACCCAGTACTTC. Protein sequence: CASSFTGQRETQYF.

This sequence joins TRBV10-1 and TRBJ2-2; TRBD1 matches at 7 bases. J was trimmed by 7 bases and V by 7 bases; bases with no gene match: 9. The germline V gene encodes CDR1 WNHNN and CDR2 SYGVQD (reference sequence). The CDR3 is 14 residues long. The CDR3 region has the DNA TGCGCCAGCACCGAGGACCCAGGGGGCGGGGAGCTGTTTTTT. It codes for CASTEDPGGGELFF.

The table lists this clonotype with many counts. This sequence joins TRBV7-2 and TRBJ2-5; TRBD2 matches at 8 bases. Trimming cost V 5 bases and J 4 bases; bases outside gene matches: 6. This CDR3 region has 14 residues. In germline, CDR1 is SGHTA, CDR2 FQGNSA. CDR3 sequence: CASSILAVGETQYF. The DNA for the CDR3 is TGTGCCAGCAGCATACTAGCGGTGGGAGAGACCCAGTACTTC.

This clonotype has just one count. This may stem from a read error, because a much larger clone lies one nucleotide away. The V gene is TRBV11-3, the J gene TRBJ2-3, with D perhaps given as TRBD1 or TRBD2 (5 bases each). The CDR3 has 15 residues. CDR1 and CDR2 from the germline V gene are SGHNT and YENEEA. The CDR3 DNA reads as TGTGCCAGCAGCACCGGGACGCAGAGCACAAATACGCAGTATTTT. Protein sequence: CASSTGTQSTNTQYF.

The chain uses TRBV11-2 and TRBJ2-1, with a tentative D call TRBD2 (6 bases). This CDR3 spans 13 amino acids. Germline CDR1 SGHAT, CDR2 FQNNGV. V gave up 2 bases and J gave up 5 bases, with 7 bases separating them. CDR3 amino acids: CASSLLADNEQFF. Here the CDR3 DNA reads TGTGCCAGCAGCTTATTAGCGGACAATGAGCAGTTCTTC.

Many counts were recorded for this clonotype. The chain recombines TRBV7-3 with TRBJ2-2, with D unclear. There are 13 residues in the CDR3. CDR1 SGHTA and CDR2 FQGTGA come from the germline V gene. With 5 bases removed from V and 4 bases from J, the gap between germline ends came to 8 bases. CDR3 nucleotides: TGTGCCAGCAGCCCCAGTTCCACCGGGGAGCTGTTTTTT. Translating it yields CASSPSSTGELFF.

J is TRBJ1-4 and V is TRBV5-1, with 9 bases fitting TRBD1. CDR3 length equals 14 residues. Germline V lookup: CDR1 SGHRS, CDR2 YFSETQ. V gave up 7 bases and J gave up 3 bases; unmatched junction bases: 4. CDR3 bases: TGCGCCAGCCGGGACAGGGTAGCTAATGAAAAACTGTTTTTT. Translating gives CASRDRVANEKLFF.

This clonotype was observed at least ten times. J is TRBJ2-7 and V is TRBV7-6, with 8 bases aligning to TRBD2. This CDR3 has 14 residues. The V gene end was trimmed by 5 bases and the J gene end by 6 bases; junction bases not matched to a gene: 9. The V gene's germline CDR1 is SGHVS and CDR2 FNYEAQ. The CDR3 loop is CASSQGLESSEQYF. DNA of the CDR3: TGTGCCAGCAGCCAGGGACTAGAAAGTTCCGAGCAGTACTTC.

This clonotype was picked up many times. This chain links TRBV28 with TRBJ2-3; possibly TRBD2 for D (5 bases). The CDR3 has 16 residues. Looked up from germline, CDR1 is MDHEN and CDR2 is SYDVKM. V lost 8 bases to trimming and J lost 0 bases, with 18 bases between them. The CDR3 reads CASQEVRGRSTDTQYF. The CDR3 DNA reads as TGTGCCAGCCAGGAGGTCCGCGGGCGGAGCACAGATACGCAGTATTTT.